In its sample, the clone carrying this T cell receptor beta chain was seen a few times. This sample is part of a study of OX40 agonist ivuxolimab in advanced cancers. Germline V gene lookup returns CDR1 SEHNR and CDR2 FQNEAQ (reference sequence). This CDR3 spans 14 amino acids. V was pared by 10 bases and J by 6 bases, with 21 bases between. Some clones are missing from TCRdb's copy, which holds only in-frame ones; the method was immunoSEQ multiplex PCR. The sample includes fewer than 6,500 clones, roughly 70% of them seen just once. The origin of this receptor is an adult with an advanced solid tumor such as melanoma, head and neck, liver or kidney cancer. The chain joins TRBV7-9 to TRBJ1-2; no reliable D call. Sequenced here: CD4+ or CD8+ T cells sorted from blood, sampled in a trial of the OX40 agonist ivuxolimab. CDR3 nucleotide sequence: TGTGCCACCACGGTAGAGGGCGATAAGGATGGCTACACCTTC. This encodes CATTVEGDKDGYTF.